This entry lists 29 T cell receptor beta chains sequenced from one sample in a study of shared clonotypes between healthy human individuals. Sequencing used immunoSEQ multiplex PCR; TCRdb keeps in-frame clones, though not all of them. This sample yields more than 2 million clones, of which roughly 94% are seen a single time; under 0.15% belongs to the top ten. The specimen was naive CD4+ T cells sorted from blood. Subset here: CD45RA+ positively selected. Source of these receptors: a man between 18 and 35 years old in good health.

In regard to this clone: Other DNA sequences in the same sample also yield this CDR3. The gene calls are TRBV6-5 and TRBJ1-1; TRBD1 matches at 7 bases. The trim removed 0 bases at V and 2 bases at J, leaving 3 bases unmatched. Per the germline V gene, CDR1 is MNHEY and CDR2 is SVGAGI. This CDR3 has 15 residues. The CDR3 DNA reads TGTGCCAGCAGTTACTCTACAGGGGTAAACACTGAAGCTTTCTTT. Its translation is CASSYSTGVNTEAFF.

This chain connects TRBV2 to TRBJ2-7; either TRBD1 or TRBD2 may supply D (5 bases each). Trimming removed 3 bases at V and 2 bases at J, with 11 bases between. Germline CDR1 and CDR2: SNHLY and FYNNEI. The CDR3 length is 14 residues. The CDR3 here is CASSDSGTPYEQYF. CDR3 DNA: TGTGCCAGCAGTGATTCGGGGACCCCCTACGAGCAGTACTTC.

V gene TRBV5-4 combines with J gene TRBJ1-1, with D uncertain. The CDR3 spans 15 residues. Between the trimmed V and J ends, which lost 0 bases and 2 bases, there was a span of 11 bases. Germline lookup yields CDR1 SGHNT and CDR2 YYREEE (reference sequence). As DNA, the CDR3 is TGTGCCAGCAGCTTGGCGACGGCACGTAACACTGAAGCTTTCTTT. This encodes CASSLATARNTEAFF.

The chain employs TRBV25-1 and TRBJ2-5; TRBD2 matches at 11 bases. Germline V gene sequence: CDR1 MGHDK, CDR2 SYGVNS. CDR3 size: 16 residues. The V gene end was trimmed by 2 bases and the J gene end by 3 bases; junction bases not matched to a gene: 5. The CDR3, as DNA: TGTGCCAGCAGTGAAGGAATGGGACTAGCGGAAGAGACCCAGTACTTC. Protein sequence: CASSEGMGLAEETQYF.

This clone was counted a single time. The rearrangement joins TRBV5-6 to TRBJ1-2; D is perhaps TRBD1 (5 bases). Deletions cut 0 bases from V and 5 bases from J, with 8 bases between. The germline V gene encodes CDR1 SGHDT and CDR2 YYEEEE. CDR3 length equals 13 residues. The CDR3 sequence: CASSLDRTYGYTF. CDR3 DNA: TGTGCCAGCAGCTTGGACAGGACGTATGGCTACACCTTC.

The J gene is TRBJ1-4, the V gene TRBV11-2, with D tentatively TRBD1 (6 bases). Deletions cut 5 bases from V and 7 bases from J, with 14 bases between. The CDR3 sequence is 14 residues long. Germline lookup yields CDR1 SGHAT and CDR2 FQNNGV. In DNA form, the CDR3 reads TGTGCCAGCAGCACAGACAGGACGGGTGAAAAACTGTTTTTT. Translated: CASSTDRTGEKLFF.

The chain has TRBV2 and TRBJ2-1; 9 nucleotides align to TRBD2. This CDR3 spans 15 amino acids. The ends lost 5 bases at V and 6 bases at J; junction bases unmatched: 8. Germline CDR1 and CDR2: SNHLY and FYNNEI. For the CDR3, the DNA is TGTGCCAGCAGTAATAGCGGGAGCCCGCTCAATGAGCAGTTCTTC. Amino acids: CASSNSGSPLNEQFF.

The chain combines TRBV5-1 with TRBJ2-1, with 10 bases that match TRBD1. J lost 0 bases, V lost 4 bases, and 13 bases had no gene match. This CDR3 is built from 19 residues. The germline V gene encodes CDR1 SGHRS and CDR2 YFSETQ. The CDR3 region has the DNA TGCGCCAGCAGCCCTGCGGGGACAGGGGCTGGTAGCTCCTACAATGAGCAGTTCTTC. This gives the protein CASSPAGTGAGSSYNEQFF.

A few counts support this clone. V is TRBV5-4 and J is TRBJ1-5; TRBD1 matches 11 bases. V gave up 4 bases and J gave up 9 bases; unmatched junction bases: 6. This CDR3 has 14 residues. Looked up from germline, CDR1 is SGHNT and CDR2 is YYREEE (reference sequence). This CDR3 reads CASSEDRGLGPQHF. The CDR3 DNA reads TGTGCCAGCAGCGAGGACAGGGGGCTCGGGCCCCAGCATTTT.

This chain connects TRBV11-2 to TRBJ1-1, with TRBD1 as a possible D gene (5 bases). Trimming took 1 base from V and 3 from J, leaving 12 bases between them. Germline V gene lookup returns CDR1 SGHAT and CDR2 FQNNGV. This CDR3 spans 15 amino acids. The DNA of the CDR3 is TGTGCCAGCAGCTTAGCGTCCCGACAGTACACTGAAGCTTTCTTT. The encoded protein is CASSLASRQYTEAFF.

The genes are TRBV18 and TRBJ2-5; D is unclear. CDR1 and CDR2 (germline): KGHSH, LQKENI. The length of the CDR3 is 14 residues. Trimming removed 1 base at V and 5 bases at J, with 11 bases between. The CDR3 bases are TGTGCCAGCTCACCACAGACGAGAACGGAGACCCAGTACTTC. Protein product: CASSPQTRTETQYF.

The chain carries TRBV28 and TRBJ2-3, with TRBD2 as a possible D gene (6 bases). In germline, CDR1 is MDHEN, CDR2 SYDVKM. The CDR3 spans 12 residues. As DNA, the CDR3 is TGTGCTAGCGGCGGGGCCACAGATACGCAGTATTTT. Encoded protein: CASGGATDTQYF.

The chain uses TRBV2 and TRBJ1-1, with TRBD1 as a possible D gene (6 bases). Trimming stripped 7 bases from V and 4 bases from J, with 13 bases between. The CDR3 consists of 13 residues. Germline loops: CDR1 SNHLY, CDR2 FYNNEI. CDR3 in DNA: TGTGCCAGCAAAGGGGGAAGTGGCACTGAAGCTTTCTTT. As protein: CASKGGSGTEAFF.

This chain connects TRBV18 to TRBJ1-2; TRBD1 matches 7 bases. Germline CDR1 reads KGHSH; CDR2 reads LQKENI. The CDR3 covers 18 residues. V gave up 3 bases and J gave up 5 bases; unmatched junction bases: 18. The CDR3 region has the DNA TGTGCCAGCTCACCTAACCAACAGGGGTTTGTAGCCCTATATGGCTACACCTTC. It specifies CASSPNQQGFVALYGYTF.

In the case of this clone: Within the sample, other DNA sequences also encode this same CDR3. The chain combines TRBV2 with TRBJ2-3; the match to TRBD1 covers 7 bases. The J segment lost 1 base and the V segment lost 3 bases, leaving 1 base of the junction unmatched. The CDR3 has 14 amino acids. Germline assignment: CDR1 SNHLY and CDR2 FYNNEI. DNA of the CDR3: TGTGCCAGCAGTGAGGGGACAGGCACAGATACGCAGTATTTT. It encodes CASSEGTGTDTQYF.

This chain joins TRBV4-2 and TRBJ2-7; 11 bases align to TRBD2. The CDR3 has 16 amino acids. Germline loops: CDR1 LGHNA, CDR2 YNFKEQ. V lost 0 bases and J lost 2; bases outside the gene matches: 3. The CDR3 protein is CASSQDWTSGPYEQYF. The CDR3 nucleotides read TGTGCCAGCAGCCAAGATTGGACTAGCGGGCCCTACGAGCAGTACTTC.

Of note for this clone: The same CDR3 arises from other DNA sequences in this sample as well. This chain uses TRBV15 with TRBJ2-4; a weak D match, TRBD1 (6 bases). CDR1 LNHNV and CDR2 YYDKDF come from the germline V gene (reference sequence). The CDR3 loop spans 16 amino acids. Trimming left V 1 base short and J 0 bases short, with 10 bases between. CDR3 residues: CATSRGTAGAKNIQYF. In nucleotides, the CDR3 is TGTGCCACCAGCAGAGGGACAGCAGGAGCCAAAAACATTCAGTACTTC.

This chain links TRBV6-5 with TRBJ1-3; D unclear. Germline CDR1 and CDR2: MNHEY and SVGAGI. Trimming stripped 7 bases from V and 0 bases from J, with 10 bases between. This CDR3 contains 14 residues. DNA of the CDR3: TGTGCCAGCAAATCCAGGAGCTCTGGAAACACCATATATTTT. It encodes CASKSRSSGNTIYF.

This chain uses TRBV7-2 with TRBJ2-7; 7 nucleotides match TRBD2. Germline V CDR1 and CDR2: SGHTA, FQGNSA. V was pared by 4 bases and J by 0 bases, with 9 bases of the junction left unmatched. The CDR3 loop spans 16 amino acids. CDR3 region: CASSSESGVSSYEQYF. CDR3 sequence (DNA): TGTGCCAGCAGCTCGGAGAGCGGGGTCAGCTCCTACGAGCAGTACTTC.

The chain couples TRBV10-3 to TRBJ2-1, with TRBD1 matching 9 bases. Losses at the gene ends were 5 bases for V and 5 bases for J; bases not matched to a gene: 4. This CDR3 contains 14 residues. Germline V gene lookup returns CDR1 ENHRY and CDR2 SYGVKD. CDR3 sequence reads: CAISTGTGNNEQFF. The CDR3, as DNA: TGTGCCATCAGTACCGGGACAGGGAACAATGAGCAGTTCTTC.

The rearrangement links TRBV7-2 to TRBJ2-1; no clear D gene. V was clipped by 2 bases and J by 8 bases, with 13 bases between them. The CDR3 length is 14 residues. The germline gives CDR1 SGHTA, CDR2 FQGNSA. The CDR3 DNA follows: TGTGCCAGCAGCTTAACGTGGCTATCCGATGAGCAGTTCTTC. This encodes CASSLTWLSDEQFF.

The J gene is TRBJ2-5, the V gene TRBV4-3; tentative D call: TRBD1 (6 bases). The V gene's germline CDR1 is LGHNA and CDR2 YSLEER. There are 15 residues in the CDR3. V gave up 0 bases and J gave up 4 bases, with 12 bases separating them. CDR3 loop: CASSQERGRGETQYF. Here the CDR3 DNA reads TGCGCCAGCAGCCAAGAACGGGGCAGGGGAGAGACCCAGTACTTC.

This sequence joins TRBV7-2 and TRBJ1-2; D uncertain. This CDR3 region has 13 residues. V dropped 0 bases and J dropped 8 bases, with 10 bases sitting between them. CDR1 SGHTA and CDR2 FQGNSA come from the germline V gene. CDR3 coding DNA: TGTGCCAGCAGCTTAGCCCACTTTTCGGGCTACACCTTC. Encoded protein: CASSLAHFSGYTF. Filled out from reference TRBV7-2 and TRBJ1-2, the complete variable domain reads GAGVSQSPSNKVTEKGKDVELRCDPISGHTALYWYRQSLGQGLEFLIYFQGNSAPDKSGLPSDRFSAERTGGSVSTLTIQRTQQEDSAVYLCASSLAHFSGYTFGSGTRLTVV.

The chain couples TRBV19 to TRBJ1-5, with TRBD1 matching over 8 bases. The germline CDR1 and CDR2 sequences are LNHDA and SQIVND (reference sequence). J lost 9 bases, V lost 2 bases, and 9 bases had no gene match. The CDR3 loop spans 15 amino acids. CDR3: CASSITHGQGRPQHF. In DNA, the CDR3 is TGTGCCAGTAGTATAACCCACGGACAGGGACGGCCCCAGCATTTT.

The V call is TRBV2, the J call TRBJ2-3, with 7 bases matching TRBD1. The CDR3 length is 14 residues. With V trimmed by 6 bases and J by 2 bases, 5 bases remained unmatched. The V gene's germline CDR1 is SNHLY and CDR2 FYNNEI. CDR3 region: CASRNRGNTDTQYF. The CDR3 DNA reads as TGTGCCAGCAGGAACAGGGGAAACACAGATACGCAGTATTTT.

V usage is TRBV5-1 and J usage is TRBJ1-2, with D perhaps TRBD1 (5 bases). The germline V gene encodes CDR1 SGHRS and CDR2 YFSETQ. Trimming took off 1 base at V and 6 bases at J, with 19 bases between the two ends. This CDR3 spans 16 amino acids. CDR3 loop: CASSLHGNQGVDGYTF. The CDR3 coding sequence is TGCGCCAGCAGCTTGCACGGTAACCAGGGTGTGGATGGCTACACCTTC.

The genes are TRBV5-1 and TRBJ1-1, with D unclear. The germline gives CDR1 SGHRS, CDR2 YFSETQ. The V gene lost 0 bases and the J gene lost 1 base, with 13 bases spanning the gap. This CDR3 contains 16 residues. The CDR3, as DNA: TGCGCCAGCAGCTTGGCCCTCGGGTTGGGGAACACTGAAGCTTTCTTT. Translated, it gives CASSLALGLGNTEAFF. The full variable domain, completed using reference TRBV5-1 and TRBJ1-1, is KAGVTQTPRYLIKTRGQQVTLSCSPISGHRSVSWYQQTPGQGLQFLFEYFSETQRNKGNFPGRFSGRQFSNSRSEMNVSTLELGDSALYLCASSLALGLGNTEAFFGQGTRLTVV.

The genes are TRBV9 and TRBJ2-3; TRBD2 agrees at 8 bases. The V gene end was trimmed by 0 bases and the J gene end by 5 bases; junction bases not matched to a gene: 2. Per germline, CDR1 SGDLS and CDR2 YYNGEE. The CDR3 has 14 amino acids. CDR3 loop: CASSVDRGGDTQYF. The CDR3 nucleotides are TGTGCCAGCAGCGTAGATCGGGGGGGAGATACGCAGTATTTT.

The chain has TRBV29-1 and TRBJ1-2; 8 positions agree with TRBD1. V lost 1 base to trimming and J lost 7 bases; unmatched junction nucleotides: 8. The germline CDR1 and CDR2 sequences are SQVTM and ANQGSEA. The CDR3 runs 14 residues. DNA for the CDR3: TGCAGCGTTGAAGGAGGACAGGGATCTATTGGCTACACCTTC. This codes for CSVEGGQGSIGYTF. Filled out from reference TRBV29-1 and TRBJ1-2, the complete variable domain reads SAVISQKPSRDICQRGTSLTIQCQVDSQVTMMFWYRQQPGQSLTLIATANQGSEATYESGFVIDKFPISRPNLTFSTLTVSNMSPEDSSIYLCSVEGGQGSIGYTFGSGTRLTVV.